The clone carrying this TCR beta chain was detected a few times. Antigen unknown. Via MiXCR, TCRdb re-called the reads, giving one row per CDR3 protein. This table has fewer than 850,000 distinct CDR3 sequences, approximately 32% appearing once. Germline loops: CDR1 SGHVS, CDR2 FNYEAQ. The CDR3 is 11 residues long. Trimming took 7 bases from V and 4 from J, leaving 7 bases between them. This sample was taken from a study of T cell repertoires in cytomegalovirus infection. The wider study: In the study, CMV epitopes included recently identified HLA-C-restricted and well-studied HLA-B-restricted ones. Public signatures in TCR beta pointed to CMV infection and matching HLA type.

Points from the study as a whole: Summed public TCR beta family frequency identified CMV carriers bearing the relevant HLA. Clonotype analysis showed dominance of the ex vivo response by HLA-C-restricted CMV-specific TCR beta clonotypes.

The chain carries TRBV7-6 and TRBJ1-1; D not certain. Sequences were derived from cultured CD8+ T cells from PBMCs, sampled from culture after CMV antigen stimulation. This sequence originates from a human donor in good health (CMV status not recorded). Some clones in this sample may be carry-over from other donors' samples. In DNA, the CDR3 is TGTGCCAGCAACACAGCCACTGAAGCTTTCTTT. This codes for CASNTATEAFF. The whole variable domain, filled in from reference TRBV7-6 and TRBJ1-1, reads GAGVSQSPRYKVTKRGQDVALRCDPISGHVSLYWYRQALGQGPEFLTYFNYEAQQDKSGLPNDRFSAERPEGSISTLTIQRTEQRDSAMYRCASNTATEAFFGQGTRLTVV.